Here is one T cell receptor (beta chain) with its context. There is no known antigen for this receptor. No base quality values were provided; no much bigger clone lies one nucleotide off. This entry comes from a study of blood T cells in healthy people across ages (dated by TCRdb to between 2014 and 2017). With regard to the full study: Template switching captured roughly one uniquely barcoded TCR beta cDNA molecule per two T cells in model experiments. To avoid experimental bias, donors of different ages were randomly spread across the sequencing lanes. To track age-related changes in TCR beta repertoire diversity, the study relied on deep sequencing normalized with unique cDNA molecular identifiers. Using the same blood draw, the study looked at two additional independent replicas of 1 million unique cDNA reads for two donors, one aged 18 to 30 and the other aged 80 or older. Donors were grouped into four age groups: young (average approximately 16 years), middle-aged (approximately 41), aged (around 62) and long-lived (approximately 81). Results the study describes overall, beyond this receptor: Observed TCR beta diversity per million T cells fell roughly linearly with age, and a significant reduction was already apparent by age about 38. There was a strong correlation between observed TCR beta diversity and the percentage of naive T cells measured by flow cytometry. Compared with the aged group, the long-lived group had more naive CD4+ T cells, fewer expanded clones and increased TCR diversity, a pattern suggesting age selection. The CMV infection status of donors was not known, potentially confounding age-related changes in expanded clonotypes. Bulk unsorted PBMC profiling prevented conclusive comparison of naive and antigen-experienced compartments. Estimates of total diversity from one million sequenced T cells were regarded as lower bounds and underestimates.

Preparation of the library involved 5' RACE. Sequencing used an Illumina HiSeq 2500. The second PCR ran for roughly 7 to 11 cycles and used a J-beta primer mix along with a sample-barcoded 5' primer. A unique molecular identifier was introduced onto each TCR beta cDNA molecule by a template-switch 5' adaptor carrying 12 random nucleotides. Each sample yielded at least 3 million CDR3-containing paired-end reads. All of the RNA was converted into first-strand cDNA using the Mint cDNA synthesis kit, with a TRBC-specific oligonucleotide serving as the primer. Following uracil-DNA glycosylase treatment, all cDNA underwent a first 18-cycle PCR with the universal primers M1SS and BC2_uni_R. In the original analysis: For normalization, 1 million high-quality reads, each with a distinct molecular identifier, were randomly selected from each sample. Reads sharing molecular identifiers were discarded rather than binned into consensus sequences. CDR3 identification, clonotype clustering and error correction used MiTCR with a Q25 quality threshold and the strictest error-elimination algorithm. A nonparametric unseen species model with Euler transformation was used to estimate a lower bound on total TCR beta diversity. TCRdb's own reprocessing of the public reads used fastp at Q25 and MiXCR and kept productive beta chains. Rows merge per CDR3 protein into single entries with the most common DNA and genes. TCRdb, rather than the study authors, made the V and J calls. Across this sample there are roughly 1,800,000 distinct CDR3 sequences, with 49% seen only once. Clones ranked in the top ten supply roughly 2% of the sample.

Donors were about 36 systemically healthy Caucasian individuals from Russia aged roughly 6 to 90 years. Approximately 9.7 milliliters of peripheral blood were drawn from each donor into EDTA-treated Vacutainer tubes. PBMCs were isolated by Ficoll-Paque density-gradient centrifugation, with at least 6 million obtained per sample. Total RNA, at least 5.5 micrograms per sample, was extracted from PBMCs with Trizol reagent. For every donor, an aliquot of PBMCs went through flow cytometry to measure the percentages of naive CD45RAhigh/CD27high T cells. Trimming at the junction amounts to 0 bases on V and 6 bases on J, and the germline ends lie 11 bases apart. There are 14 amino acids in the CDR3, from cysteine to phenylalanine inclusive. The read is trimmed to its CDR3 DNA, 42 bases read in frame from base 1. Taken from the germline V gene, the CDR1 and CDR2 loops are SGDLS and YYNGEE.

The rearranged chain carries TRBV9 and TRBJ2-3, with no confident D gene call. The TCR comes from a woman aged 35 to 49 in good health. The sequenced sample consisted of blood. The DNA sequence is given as TGTGCCAGCAGCGTAGGGTCTTTGTGTGATACGCAGTATTTT. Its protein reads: CASSVGSLCDTQYF.